The 17 T cell receptor beta chains presented below share a single source sample, sequenced in a study of radiotherapy plus CTLA-4 blockade in lung cancer. TCRdb's copy holds only in-frame clones and misses some; the assay was immunoSEQ multiplex PCR. Here the sample spans around 80,000 clones, 70% to 85% being singletons. The input for sequencing was peripheral blood, taken from a patient treated with radiotherapy plus ipilimumab. These receptors all stem from a human donor with non-small cell lung cancer whose response to radiotherapy plus ipilimumab could not be evaluated.

The V and J genes are TRBV6-6 and TRBJ1-2; no clear D. This CDR3 comprises 13 residues. V was cut by 6 bases and J by 3 bases, with 11 bases left in between. Germline loops: CDR1 MNHNY, CDR2 SVGAGI (reference sequence). CDR3 DNA sequence: TGTGCCAGCAGCCCCGGGATGGACTATGGCTACACCTTC. Protein sequence: CASSPGMDYGYTF.

This clone showed up just a few times. J is TRBJ1-2 and V is TRBV4-1, with 9 nucleotides matching TRBD1. V gave up 4 bases and J gave up 1 base; unmatched junction bases: 4. Per the germline V gene, CDR1 is MGHRA and CDR2 is YSYEKL. The CDR3 loop spans 15 amino acids. CDR3 DNA: TGCGCCAGCAGCCGGGGGACAGGGTTTAACTATGGCTACACCTTC. Amino acids: CASSRGTGFNYGYTF.

The chain uses TRBV4-1 and TRBJ2-3, with 11 positions matching TRBD2. Germline CDR1 reads MGHRA; CDR2 reads YSYEKL. V lost 4 bases, J lost 4 bases, and 4 bases stayed unmatched. This CDR3 contains 15 residues. The CDR3 sequence is CASSPYSGGADTQYF. The CDR3 DNA reads TGCGCCAGCAGCCCCTATAGCGGGGGGGCAGATACGCAGTATTTT.

The rearrangement uses TRBV2 and TRBJ2-3, with 8 bases identical to TRBD2. In germline, CDR1 is SNHLY, CDR2 FYNNEI. With 11 bases clipped from V and 6 bases from J, the junction kept 16 bases outside the gene matches. This CDR3 comprises 15 residues. CDR3 amino acids: CACQPTGGPGDTQYF. In DNA form, the CDR3 reads TGTGCCTGCCAGCCCACGGGGGGGCCGGGGGATACGCAGTATTTT.

The V call is TRBV6-5, the J call TRBJ2-1; 8 nucleotides align to TRBD2. V shed 10 bases, J shed 7 bases, and the junction held 9 bases outside the gene matches. Germline V CDR1 and CDR2: MNHEY, SVGAGI. This CDR3 region has 13 residues. The CDR3 sequence is CATIGLAWNEQFF. CDR3 DNA: TGTGCCACCATAGGACTAGCCTGGAATGAGCAGTTCTTC.

This chain connects TRBV11-2 to TRBJ2-7; 9 positions match TRBD1. The germline V gene encodes CDR1 SGHAT and CDR2 FQNNGV. J gave up 5 bases and V 5 bases, and 13 bases lay outside the gene matches. This CDR3 contains 16 residues. The CDR3: CASSARDRVGRDEQYF. Here the CDR3 DNA reads TGTGCCAGCAGCGCGCGGGACAGGGTGGGTCGCGACGAGCAGTACTTC.

V is TRBV9 and J is TRBJ2-5; 14 bases are shared with TRBD2. The V segment lost 0 bases and the J segment 4 bases; nucleotides outside the gene matches: 11. The CDR3 is made up of 19 amino acids. Germline lookup yields CDR1 SGDLS and CDR2 YYNGEE. The CDR3 sequence: CASSVGLAGGPLEGETQYF. The CDR3 nucleotides are TGTGCCAGCAGCGTAGGACTAGCGGGGGGGCCTCTTGAAGGAGAGACCCAGTACTTC.

The chain carries TRBV4-1 and TRBJ2-5; 9 bases are a match to TRBD2. The germline V gene encodes CDR1 MGHRA and CDR2 YSYEKL. The CDR3 spans 16 residues. Trimming cost V 0 bases and J 7 bases; bases outside gene matches: 9. The CDR3 DNA follows: TGCGCCAGCAGCCAAGAGACTAGCGCGGGAGGGGTGACCCAGTACTTC. Translation: CASSQETSAGGVTQYF.

This clone has a handful of counts. This chain joins TRBV5-4 and TRBJ1-1, with D hard to call. The CDR3 covers 12 residues. Per the germline V gene, CDR1 is SGHNT and CDR2 is YYREEE (reference sequence). Trimming pared 5 bases from V and 2 bases from J, leaving 7 bases between. CDR3 DNA: TGTGCCAGCAGTTTTCCTAACACTGAAGCTTTCTTT. Translating gives CASSFPNTEAFF.

This chain connects TRBV14 to TRBJ1-1; no clear D. Deletions cut 0 bases from V and 7 bases from J, with 12 bases between. This CDR3 spans 14 amino acids. Germline assignment: CDR1 SGHDN and CDR2 FVKESK. The CDR3 is CASSQDRGAGEAFF. For the CDR3, the DNA is TGTGCCAGCAGCCAAGATCGGGGTGCCGGTGAAGCTTTCTTT.

The V and J genes are TRBV4-1 and TRBJ1-1, with D possibly TRBD1 on 5 matching bases. V was pared by 2 bases and J by 3 bases, with 10 bases between. This CDR3 contains 14 residues. CDR1 and CDR2 from the germline V gene are MGHRA and YSYEKL. The CDR3 region has the DNA TGCGCCAGCAGCCAATTCAGGGCCGACACTGAAGCTTTCTTT. It translates to CASSQFRADTEAFF.

This clone was recorded once. V gene TRBV10-2 combines with J gene TRBJ1-6; D is uncertain. The CDR3 has 16 residues. V lost 6 bases to trimming and J lost 12 bases, with 24 bases between them. The V gene's germline CDR1 is WSHSY and CDR2 SAAADI. CDR3 sequence reads: CASRLSPTGTGGPLHF. The CDR3 nucleotides are TGCGCCAGCAGGCTTTCTCCGACTGGAACTGGAGGACCCCTCCACTTT.

The V gene is TRBV11-2, the J gene TRBJ1-1, with 7 bases lining up with TRBD1. The CDR3 has 14 amino acids. The germline gives CDR1 SGHAT, CDR2 FQNNGV. Trimming took 5 bases from V and 1 from J; bases not matched to a gene: 4. CDR3 sequence (DNA): TGTGCCAGCAGCCGCGGGACAGCGAACACTGAAGCTTTCTTT. Residues: CASSRGTANTEAFF.

The V call is TRBV6-6, the J call TRBJ2-7; TRBD1 matches at 12 bases. Trimming at V came to 2 bases and at J to 6 bases, leaving 5 bases not matched to a gene. CDR1 and CDR2 from the germline V gene are MNHNY and SVGAGI (reference sequence). The CDR3 spans 15 residues. This CDR3 is CASSYGGGQGAEQYF. The CDR3 nucleotides read TGTGCCAGCAGTTACGGAGGGGGACAGGGGGCCGAGCAGTACTTC.

The J gene is TRBJ1-2, the V gene TRBV6-5; 9 bases agree with TRBD1. This CDR3 region has 14 residues. CDR1 is MNHEY and CDR2 is SVGAGI in the germline V gene. The trim removed 2 bases at V and 7 bases at J, leaving 5 bases unmatched. CDR3 sequence: CASSYGTGPAGYTF. The CDR3 nucleotides read TGTGCCAGCAGTTACGGGACAGGGCCAGCTGGCTACACCTTC.

In this sample, this clone turned up once. The rearrangement links TRBV7-2 to TRBJ2-3, with D possibly matching TRBD2 (5 bases). V gave up 7 bases and J gave up 0 bases, with 14 bases separating them. This CDR3 has 15 residues. Germline lookup yields CDR1 SGHTA and CDR2 FQGNSA. CDR3 sequence reads: CASTLSGHSTDTQYF. CDR3 coding DNA: TGTGCCAGCACCCTCAGCGGCCACAGCACAGATACGCAGTATTTT.

This rearrangement joins TRBV6-5 to TRBJ1-2, with 7 bases lining up with TRBD1. CDR3 length: 16 residues. Unmatched junction bases numbered 8, after V lost 0 bases and J lost 4 bases. The germline CDR1 and CDR2 sequences are MNHEY and SVGAGI. The CDR3 coding sequence is TGTGCCAGCAGTTACTCAGGATCCACAGGGGTCTATGGCTACACCTTC. This sequence encodes CASSYSGSTGVYGYTF.